Following are 27 T cell receptor beta chains from one sample sequenced in a study of T cell responses to AZD1222 COVID-19 vaccine. The data were produced by immunoSEQ multiplex PCR, yet TCRdb's version contains in-frame clones alone and is incomplete. The sample has over 120,000 clones; nearly 90% are singletons. The sequences come from peripheral blood, collected 28 days after the second dose of the MenACWY control vaccine. These receptors were taken from an adult who received the MenACWY meningococcal vaccine as a control.

The genes are TRBV28 and TRBJ2-7; no reliable D call. CDR1 MDHEN and CDR2 SYDVKM come from the germline V gene. Trimming shortened V by 8 bases and J by 4 bases, and 15 bases separated the two germline ends. This CDR3 has 13 amino acids. The CDR3: CASGRVDVYEQYF. The CDR3 nucleotides are TGTGCCAGCGGCCGAGTTGATGTTTACGAGCAGTACTTC. The full variable domain, in which reference TRBV28 and TRBJ2-7 provide the parts outside the CDR3, is DVKVTQSSRYLVKRTGEKVFLECVQDMDHENMFWYRQDPGLGLRLIYFSYDVKMKEKGDIPEGYSVSREKKERFSLILESASTNQTSMYLCASGRVDVYEQYFGPGTRLTVT.

This sequence joins TRBV10-3 and TRBJ2-1, with D unclear. Trimming removed 1 base at V and 5 bases at J, with 0 bases between. CDR1 and CDR2 (germline): ENHRY, SYGVKD. The CDR3 spans 11 residues. CDR3 in DNA: TGTGCCATCAGTGAGTACAATGAGCAGTTCTTC. Translated, it gives CAISEYNEQFF.

The chain joins TRBV2 to TRBJ1-4; D may be TRBD1 (5 bases). Looked up from germline, CDR1 is SNHLY and CDR2 is FYNNEI. V dropped 3 bases and J dropped 7 bases, with 18 bases sitting between them. CDR3 length equals 16 residues. CDR3 DNA: TGTGCCAGCAGTGATTCCCCCCGGGGGTTGGGTGAAAAACTGTTTTTT. Protein product: CASSDSPRGLGEKLFF.

The chain carries TRBV6-2 or TRBV6-3 and TRBJ2-2; 7 nucleotides line up with TRBD1. The CDR3 is made up of 16 amino acids. Germline CDR1 reads MNHEY; CDR2 reads SVGEGT. The V segment lost 3 bases and the J segment 1 base; nucleotides outside the gene matches: 5. The CDR3 DNA follows: TGTGCCAGCAGTTATTACAGGACAGGGAACACCGGGGAGCTGTTTTTT. Protein: CASSYYRTGNTGELFF.

CDR3 in DNA: TGTGCCAGCAGTTCCCGGACACCCTCCTACGAGCAGTACTTC. Translated: CASSSRTPSYEQYF. V gene TRBV28 combines with J gene TRBJ2-7; possible D gene TRBD1, 5 bases. This CDR3 contains 14 residues. The V and J ends lost 4 bases and 0 bases respectively, with 10 bases between them. Germline V CDR1 and CDR2: MDHEN, SYDVKM.

The chain uses TRBV5-4 and TRBJ1-2, with D perhaps matching TRBD1 (5 bases). The CDR3 has 15 amino acids. V gave up 3 bases and J gave up 1 base, with 13 bases separating them. Germline lookup yields CDR1 SGHNT and CDR2 YYREEE (reference sequence). The CDR3 nucleotides are TGTGCCAGCAGCTCGGAGGGGAGGATTAACTATGGCTACACCTTC. This gives the protein CASSSEGRINYGYTF.

The genes are TRBV6-1 and TRBJ1-4; 7 bases line up with TRBD1. This CDR3 has 14 residues. Germline V CDR1 and CDR2: MNHNS, SASEGT. The ends lost 1 base at V and 7 bases at J; junction bases unmatched: 3. CDR3 sequence (DNA): TGTGCCAGCAGTGAAGGGACAGGTTTTGAAAAACTGTTTTTT. Residues: CASSEGTGFEKLFF.

The chain carries TRBV15 and TRBJ2-1; perhaps TRBD2 as D (6 bases). Per the germline V gene, CDR1 is LNHNV and CDR2 is YYDKDF (reference sequence). The V end was cut by 1 base, the J end by 5 bases, with 21 bases between. This CDR3 spans 18 amino acids. CDR3 sequence reads: CATSRVRESWLGDNEQFF. Here the CDR3 DNA reads TGTGCCACCAGCAGAGTTCGGGAGTCGTGGTTGGGGGACAATGAGCAGTTCTTC.

The V gene is TRBV7-9, the J gene TRBJ1-2; 10 nucleotides match TRBD1. Germline V gives CDR1 SEHNR, CDR2 FQNEAQ (reference sequence). There are 16 residues in the CDR3. J was trimmed by 4 bases and V by 0 bases; bases with no gene match: 5. CDR3: CASSLAPGQGSYGYTF. As DNA, the CDR3 is TGTGCCAGCAGCTTAGCGCCGGGACAGGGGTCCTATGGCTACACCTTC. The full variable domain, completed using reference TRBV7-9 and TRBJ1-2, is DTGVSQNPRHKITKRGQNVTFRCDPISEHNRLYWYRQTLGQGPEFLTYFQNEAQLEKSRLLSDRFSAERPKGSFSTLEIQRTEQGDSAMYLCASSLAPGQGSYGYTFGSGTRLTVV.

This chain connects TRBV19 to TRBJ1-3; no clear D. V lost 6 bases to trimming and J lost 4 bases, with 16 bases between them. The germline V gene encodes CDR1 LNHDA and CDR2 SQIVND (reference sequence). The CDR3 has 15 amino acids. The CDR3 loop is CASSLPRGGGNTIYF. The CDR3 bases are TGTGCCAGTAGCCTACCCCGGGGAGGCGGAAACACCATATATTTT.

The genes are TRBV28 and TRBJ2-7; 9 bases are shared with TRBD1. Germline trimming cut 2 bases from V and 7 bases from J; bases unmatched to any gene: 6. The CDR3 runs to 14 residues. Germline lookup yields CDR1 MDHEN and CDR2 SYDVKM. The CDR3 loop is CASSLTGGTGEQYF. CDR3 sequence (DNA): TGTGCCAGCAGTTTAACAGGGGGCACGGGGGAGCAGTACTTC.

This clone was seen just once. The chain recombines TRBV19 with TRBJ2-7; 8 bases map to TRBD2. The CDR3 sequence is 18 residues long. Germline V gene sequence: CDR1 LNHDA, CDR2 SQIVND (reference sequence). The ends lost 0 bases at V and 7 bases at J; junction bases unmatched: 17. The CDR3 bases are TGTGCCAGTAGTATAGATGGGCCTTATTCGGGACTAGGCCGGGAGCAGTACTTC. This gives the protein CASSIDGPYSGLGREQYF. Complete variable domain (other parts from reference TRBV19 and TRBJ2-7): DGGITQSPKYLFRKEGQNVTLSCEQNLNHDAMYWYRQDPGQGLRLIYYSQIVNDFQKGDIAEGYSVSREKKESFPLTVTSAQKNPTAFYLCASSIDGPYSGLGREQYFGPGTRLTVT.

This sequence joins TRBV5-1 and TRBJ2-7; D is possibly TRBD2 (5 bases). The CDR3 runs to 16 residues. CDR1 is SGHRS, CDR2 YFSETQ, per germline. Between the trimmed V and J ends, which lost 0 bases and 3 bases, there was a span of 16 bases. The CDR3 nucleotides are TGCGCCAGCAGCTTGGTAGGATCGGGGAGAGGCTACGAGCAGTACTTC. Amino acid sequence: CASSLVGSGRGYEQYF.

The chain carries TRBV2 and TRBJ2-5, with 12 bases matching TRBD2. V was pared by 5 bases and J by 0 bases, with 7 bases of the junction left unmatched. Germline CDR1 reads SNHLY; CDR2 reads FYNNEI. The CDR3 totals 17 residues. The CDR3 DNA sequence: TGTGCCAGCAGTCTTCCCTCTAGCGGGGGGGACCAAGAGACCCAGTACTTC. The encoded protein is CASSLPSSGGDQETQYF. Full variable domain (rest looked up from reference TRBV2 and TRBJ2-5): EPEVTQTPSHQVTQMGQEVILRCVPISNHLYFYWYRQILGQKVEFLVSFYNNEISEKSEIFDDQFSVERPDGSNFTLKIRSTKLEDSAMYFCASSLPSSGGDQETQYFGPGTRLLVL.

V usage is TRBV11-2 and J usage is TRBJ2-3; 9 bases align to TRBD2. CDR1 is SGHAT, CDR2 FQNNGV, per germline. The CDR3 contains 13 residues. Trimming cost V 8 bases and J 4 bases; bases outside gene matches: 4. CDR3 in DNA: TGTGCCAGCCGCGGGAGGGCCCCAGATACGCAGTATTTT. Its protein product is CASRGRAPDTQYF.

V and J are TRBV18 and TRBJ2-7; 7 bases are shared with TRBD2. With 0 bases clipped from V and 4 bases from J, the junction kept 9 bases outside the gene matches. The V gene's germline CDR1 is KGHSH and CDR2 LQKENI. The CDR3 is 16 amino acids. DNA of the CDR3: TGTGCCAGCTCACCACCGGGCGGGGGTGAGGGGTACGAGCAGTACTTC. Protein: CASSPPGGGEGYEQYF.

This clone was picked up one time. The V call is TRBV28, the J call TRBJ1-1, with 9 bases identical to TRBD1. V shed 3 bases, J shed 5 bases, and the junction held 7 bases outside the gene matches. This CDR3 is 15 amino acids long. Germline CDR1 and CDR2: MDHEN and SYDVKM. CDR3 DNA: TGTGCCAGCAGTTTTGGGGACAGGGATTCTACTGAAGCTTTCTTT. Protein: CASSFGDRDSTEAFF.

This clone occurred a few times. This rearrangement joins TRBV19 to TRBJ1-4; possibly TRBD1 for D (5 bases). Germline V CDR1 and CDR2: LNHDA, SQIVND (reference sequence). The CDR3 extends over 13 amino acids. Trimming removed 8 bases at V and 10 bases at J, with 17 bases between. CDR3 coding DNA: TGTGCCAGTGACGGCCAAATTGGGGGAAAACTGTTTTTT. Protein product: CASDGQIGGKLFF.

V usage is TRBV27 and J usage is TRBJ1-5; no definite D call. Looked up from germline, CDR1 is MNHEY and CDR2 is SMNVEV (reference sequence). Trimming took 1 base from V and 4 from J, leaving 8 bases between them. This CDR3 comprises 14 residues. CDR3 sequence (DNA): TGTGCCAGCAGTTTATATTACCAAAATCAGCCCCAGCATTTT. Translating gives CASSLYYQNQPQHF.

The chain links TRBV11-3 to TRBJ2-5; no firm D call. The V and J ends lost 1 base and 5 bases respectively, with 8 bases between them. Per germline, CDR1 SGHNT and CDR2 YENEEA. This CDR3 is 13 amino acids long. CDR3 residues: CASSLGPRETQYF. The CDR3 DNA sequence: TGTGCCAGCAGCTTAGGGCCGCGGGAGACCCAGTACTTC.

The chain uses TRBV6-5 and TRBJ1-5, with D possibly TRBD1 on 6 matching bases. CDR1 and CDR2 (germline): MNHEY, SVGAGI. The CDR3 is 15 residues long. Trimming took 6 bases from V and 1 from J, leaving 13 bases between them. The CDR3 sequence is CASRIRQGSNQPQHF. CDR3 DNA: TGTGCCAGCAGAATTCGGCAGGGGAGCAATCAGCCCCAGCATTTT.

This chain connects TRBV5-1 to TRBJ1-1; D is undetermined. The CDR3 extends over 15 amino acids. Per the germline V gene, CDR1 is SGHRS and CDR2 is YFSETQ. Trimming removed 0 bases from V and 0 bases from J, with 9 bases in between. DNA of the CDR3: TGCGCCAGCAGCTTGGCCCCAAGCTTGAACACTGAAGCTTTCTTT. Translated: CASSLAPSLNTEAFF.

This rearrangement joins TRBV3-1 (or the pseudogene TRBV3-2) to TRBJ2-1, with TRBD2 matching over 7 bases. The CDR3 loop spans 16 amino acids. Germline lookup yields CDR1 LGHDT and CDR2 YNNKEL (reference sequence). The J segment lost 3 bases and the V segment lost 2 bases, leaving 7 bases of the junction unmatched. In DNA form, the CDR3 reads TGTGCCAGCAGCCAAATAGCGGGCATTGGCTACAATGAGCAGTTCTTC. Protein product: CASSQIAGIGYNEQFF.

This clone has only a few counts. This CDR3 is CASSLMGGGYTF. As DNA, the CDR3 is TGTGCCAGCAGTTTGATGGGAGGGGGCTACACCTTC. The chain links TRBV12-3 or TRBV12-4 to TRBJ1-2; no definite D call. Trimming stripped 3 bases from V and 8 bases from J, with 10 bases between. The CDR3 consists of 12 residues.

J is TRBJ1-2 and V is TRBV6-6; D is unclear. Germline assignment: CDR1 MNHNY and CDR2 SVGAGI (reference sequence). Trimming removed 2 bases at V and 3 bases at J, with 1 base between. CDR3 length: 11 residues. The CDR3 sequence is CASSYDYGYTF. CDR3 nucleotide sequence: TGTGCCAGCAGTTACGACTATGGCTACACCTTC.

V gene TRBV9 combines with J gene TRBJ1-5; 10 positions agree with TRBD1. The CDR3 extends over 16 amino acids. V trimming: 3 bases; J trimming: 1 base; junction bases outside the gene matches: 4. Germline V gene lookup returns CDR1 SGDLS and CDR2 YYNGEE. The CDR3 bases are TGTGCCAGCAGCGCGGGGACAGGGGAGAGCAATCAGCCCCAGCATTTT. Protein: CASSAGTGESNQPQHF.

The V gene is TRBV2, the J gene TRBJ1-2; tentatively, D is TRBD1 (6 bases). CDR3 length: 14 amino acids. Looked up from germline, CDR1 is SNHLY and CDR2 is FYNNEI. V was trimmed by 3 bases and J by 5 bases, leaving 13 bases between them. Written as DNA, the CDR3 is TGTGCCAGCAGTGACAGGGGTAGGGGGTATGGCTACACCTTC. This encodes CASSDRGRGYGYTF.